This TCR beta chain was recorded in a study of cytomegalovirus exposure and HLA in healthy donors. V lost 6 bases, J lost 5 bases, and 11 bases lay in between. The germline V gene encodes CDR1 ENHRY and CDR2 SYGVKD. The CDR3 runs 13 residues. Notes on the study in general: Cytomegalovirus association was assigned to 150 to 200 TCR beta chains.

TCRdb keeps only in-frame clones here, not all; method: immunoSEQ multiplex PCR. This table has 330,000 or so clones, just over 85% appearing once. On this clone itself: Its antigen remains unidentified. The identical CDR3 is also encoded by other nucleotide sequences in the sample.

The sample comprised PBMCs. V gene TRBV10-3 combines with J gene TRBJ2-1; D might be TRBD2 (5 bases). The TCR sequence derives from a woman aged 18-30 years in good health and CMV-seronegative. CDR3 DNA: TGTGCCATCAGCGATGGACTGGACAATGAGCAGTTCTTC. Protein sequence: CAISDGLDNEQFF.